This T cell receptor beta chain was identified in a study of blood T cell repertoires in COVID-19. Profiled with immunoSEQ multiplex PCR; TCRdb holds only in-frame clones, not every one. The repertoire includes approximately 90,000 clones, 81% of them detected once, and approximately 23% sits in the top ten. There are a few counts of this clone. V lost 3 bases to trimming and J lost 2 bases, with 11 bases between them. Germline CDR1 and CDR2: PRHDT and FYEKMQ (reference sequence). The CDR3 contains 14 residues. The V gene is TRBV13, the J gene TRBJ2-7; D is perhaps TRBD2 (6 bases). The TCR sequence derives from a man older than 75 with active or convalescent COVID-19. Input material: peripheral blood. Here the CDR3 reads CASSFRGGAYEQYF. The CDR3 bases are TGTGCCAGCAGCTTTCGGGGAGGCGCCTACGAGCAGTACTTC.